This is a list of T cell receptor beta chains from one sample in a study of blood T cell repertoires in COVID-19. This table comes from immunoSEQ multiplex PCR, and its TCRdb copy is limited to in-frame clones, with some not included. This table has 250,000 to 300,000 clones, around 85% appearing once. The sample comprised PBMCs or T cells enriched from blood (not recorded which). Source of these receptors: a woman in her forties or fifties who had recovered from COVID-19. Each CDR3 is given with its conserved first and last residue. D genes are given only for firm matches. Clone size is stated in some rows and not others, as once, few, many or a class when expanded.

clone_size j_call d_call v_call cdr3_aa cdr3_nt
NA TRBJ2-1 TRBD2 TRBV7-8 CASSSLLALGNEQFF TGTGCCAGCAGCTCCTTACTAGCGCTGGGCAATGAGCAGTTCTTC
NA TRBJ2-7 NA TRBV18 CASSPGRSKSYEQYF TGTGCCAGCTCACCCGGGAGATCGAAATCCTACGAGCAGTACTTC
once TRBJ2-1 NA TRBV25-1 CASSDSGANEQFF TGTGCCAGCAGTGACTCAGGGGCCAATGAGCAGTTCTTC
NA TRBJ2-7 TRBD2 TRBV7-8 CASSLGGGTFSYEQYF TGTGCCAGCAGCTTAGGCGGGGGGACTTTCTCCTACGAGCAGTACTTC
few TRBJ2-2 TRBD1 TRBV27 CASSLSGWGQGNTGELFF TGTGCCAGCAGTTTATCAGGGTGGGGACAGGGGAACACCGGGGAGCTGTTTTTT
NA TRBJ2-3 TRBD2 TRBV7-7 CASSRGLAGGGDTQYF TGTGCTAGCAGTCGAGGACTAGCGGGAGGAGGGGATACGCAGTATTTT
NA TRBJ2-7 NA TRBV5-1 CASSLASRGPYEQYF TGCGCCAGCAGCTTGGCCAGCAGGGGTCCCTACGAGCAGTACTTC
NA TRBJ2-3 NA TRBV3-1/TRBV3-2 CASSQGEADTQYF TGTGCCAGCAGCCAAGGGGAGGCTGATACGCAGTATTTT
NA TRBJ1-2 TRBD1 TRBV5-1 CASSLAGGIAYGYTF TGCGCCAGCAGCTTGGCAGGGGGGATAGCCTATGGCTACACCTTC
NA TRBJ1-1 NA TRBV14 CASSQEWGRGRDTEAFF TGTGCCAGCAGCCAAGAGTGGGGGAGGGGAAGGGACACTGAAGCTTTCTTT
NA TRBJ1-5 NA TRBV6-1 CASSEARKTGIQPQHF TGTGCCAGCAGTGAAGCGAGAAAAACAGGGATTCAGCCCCAGCATTTT
NA TRBJ2-2 TRBD2 TRBV5-4 CASSLGGSMTGELFF TGTGCCAGCAGCTTAGGCGGGAGTATGACCGGGGAGCTGTTTTTT
NA TRBJ2-7 NA TRBV28 CASSSPGLVRGQYF TGTGCCAGCAGTTCCCCGGGACTGGTACGTGGGCAGTACTTC
NA TRBJ2-5 NA TRBV5-6 CASSTREMETQYF TGTGCCAGCAGCACAAGGGAGATGGAGACCCAGTACTTC
NA TRBJ2-2 TRBD1 TRBV5-8 CASTPGTGAFSNTGELFF TGTGCCAGCACCCCCGGGACAGGGGCTTTCTCAAACACCGGGGAGCTGTTTTTT
NA TRBJ2-3 NA TRBV12-3/TRBV12-4 CAIAGPFTDTQYF TGTGCCATCGCGGGTCCATTCACAGATACGCAGTATTTT
NA TRBJ2-3 NA TRBV5-1 CASSPVKRTDTQYF TGCGCCAGCAGCCCCGTCAAGCGCACAGATACGCAGTATTTT
NA TRBJ2-3 NA TRBV5-6 CASSLMGSTDTQYF TGTGCCAGCAGCTTGATGGGGAGCACGGATACGCAGTATTTT
NA TRBJ1-3 TRBD1 TRBV28 CASSPVPGQPRSGNTIYF TGTGCCAGCAGTCCCGTCCCGGGACAGCCCCGCTCTGGAAACACCATATATTTT
few TRBJ2-1 TRBD2 TRBV7-6 CASSFGSGSTHEQFF TGTGCCAGCAGCTTTGGTAGCGGGAGTACCCATGAGCAGTTCTTC
NA TRBJ2-1 TRBD2 TRBV27 CASSFSGLAEDEQFF TGTGCCAGCAGTTTCTCGGGACTAGCGGAGGATGAGCAGTTCTTC
once TRBJ1-6 TRBD1 TRBV5-4 CASTNGVGTGLWNSPLHF TGTGCCAGCACCAACGGGGTCGGGACAGGGTTGTGGAATTCACCCCTCCACTTT
NA TRBJ2-1 TRBD2 TRBV6-4 CASSDLAGAGSDEQFF TGTGCCAGCAGTGACCTAGCGGGAGCAGGTTCGGATGAGCAGTTCTTC
many TRBJ1-1 TRBD1 TRBV12-3/TRBV12-4 CASSLTGRTEAFF TGTGCCAGCAGTTTGACAGGGCGAACTGAAGCTTTCTTT
NA TRBJ1-2 TRBD1 TRBV19 CASSRATGTYGYTF TGTGCCAGTAGCCGCGCGACAGGGACCTATGGCTACACCTTC
once TRBJ1-3 NA TRBV3-1/TRBV3-2 CASSQGQYTIYF TGTGCCAGCAGCCAAGGACAATACACCATATATTTT
NA TRBJ2-7 NA TRBV3-1/TRBV3-2 CASSQSNEQYF TGTGCCAGCAGCCAGAGCAACGAGCAGTACTTC